This is a list of T cell receptor beta chains from one sample in a study of cytomegalovirus exposure and HLA in healthy donors. The repertoire was sequenced with immunoSEQ multiplex PCR; TCRdb's copy has only in-frame clones and lacks some. This sample's table has roughly 55,000 clones. The sequenced sample was PBMCs. The receptor set was obtained from a man between 45 and 60 years old in good health and CMV-seropositive. CDR3s include the opening cysteine and the closing phenylalanine or tryptophan. Each record gives: D gene, J gene, V gene, CDR3 protein, CDR3 DNA. A D gene is named only where the DNA matches it firmly.

- TRBJ2-2 TRBV11-2 CASSLQGTGELFF TGTGCCAGCAGCTTACAGGGAACCGGGGAGCTGTTTTTT
- TRBJ2-1 TRBV6-5 CASSYQGIGEQFF TGTGCCAGCAGTTACCAGGGTATTGGTGAGCAGTTCTTC
TRBD1 TRBJ1-2 TRBV7-6 CASSFLLTGANYGYTF TGTGCCAGCAGCTTTCTATTGACAGGGGCTAACTATGGCTACACCTTC
- TRBJ1-5 TRBV6-1 CASSDRQGTTISNQPQHF TGTGCCAGCAGTGATCGGCAGGGGACGACCATTAGCAATCAGCCCCAGCATTTT
- TRBJ1-1 TRBV5-5 CASSLWPEGSNTEAFF TGTGCCAGCAGCTTGTGGCCAGAGGGATCGAACACTGAAGCTTTCTTT
TRBD1 TRBJ1-2 TRBV19 CASSTPGDRPLGYTF TGTGCCAGTAGTACACCTGGGGACAGACCTCTGGGCTACACCTTC
TRBD1 TRBJ1-4 TRBV28 CASSPGTGVRVLFF TGTGCCAGCAGTCCAGGGACAGGGGTAAGAGTACTGTTTTTT
TRBD2 TRBJ2-5 TRBV7-8 CASSTLGGAQGTQYF TGTGCCAGCAGTACCCTGGGAGGGGCGCAGGGGACCCAGTACTTC
TRBD1 TRBJ2-1 TRBV5-4 CASSSGRDRARNEQFF TGTGCCAGCAGCTCAGGTCGGGACAGGGCTCGCAATGAGCAGTTCTTC
- TRBJ2-7 TRBV27 CASRIVLGKGTYEQYF TGTGCCAGCAGAATAGTTCTCGGGAAAGGGACCTACGAGCAGTACTTC
TRBD1 TRBJ2-7 TRBV5-4 CASSAPGQGAYEQYF TGTGCCAGCAGCGCCCCGGGACAGGGGGCCTACGAGCAGTACTTC
TRBD1 TRBJ1-3 TRBV6-1 CASSEYRGSGNTIYF TGTGCCAGCAGTGAATACAGGGGGTCTGGAAACACCATATATTTT
- TRBJ2-7 TRBV19 CASSIKGGENYEQYF TGTGCCAGTAGTATTAAAGGGGGTGAAAACTACGAGCAGTACTTC
- TRBJ1-5 TRBV30 CAWTNGGSGQPQHF TGTGCCTGGACAAACGGGGGGAGCGGTCAGCCCCAGCATTTT
TRBD1 TRBJ2-7 TRBV5-1 CASSLARTGFSYEQYF TGCGCCAGCAGCTTGGCCAGGACAGGGTTCTCCTACGAGCAGTACTTC
- TRBJ1-2 TRBV7-9 CASSLVSEGYGYTF TGTGCCAGCAGCTTAGTGAGTGAGGGCTATGGCTACACCTTC
TRBD1 TRBJ1-2 TRBV5-6 CASSLAGQGGYGYTF TGTGCCAGCAGCTTGGCGGGACAGGGAGGCTATGGCTACACCTTC
- TRBJ1-1 TRBV29-1 CSVESQMNTEAFF TGCAGCGTGGAGAGCCAGATGAACACTGAAGCTTTCTTT
TRBD1 TRBJ1-1 TRBV5-1 CASSRGTGTNTEAFF TGCGCCAGCAGCAGGGGGACAGGGACGAACACTGAAGCTTTCTTT
- TRBJ2-5 TRBV7-9 CASSFLEETQYF TGTGCCAGCAGCTTCCTGGAGGAGACCCAGTACTTC
TRBD1 TRBJ1-2 TRBV5-4 CASSLGGTGGTYGYTF TGTGCCAGCAGCTTGGGAGGGACAGGGGGGACCTATGGCTACACCTTC
- TRBJ2-7 TRBV28 CASSGGGAGSYEQYF TGTGCCAGCAGTGGAGGGGGCGCGGGGTCCTACGAGCAGTACTTC
- TRBJ1-2 TRBV30 CAWRRGANYGYTF TGTGCCTGGAGACGGGGAGCTAACTATGGCTACACCTTC
- TRBJ1-1 TRBV7-3 CASSLKGGAGGDPEAFF TGTGCCAGCAGCTTAAAGGGCGGGGCAGGCGGTGACCCTGAAGCTTTCTTT
TRBD1 TRBJ1-4 TRBV29-1 CSVLDRAQKLFF TGCAGCGTCCTAGACAGGGCCCAAAAACTGTTTTTT
TRBD2 TRBJ2-1 TRBV10-3 CAISGLGGVYNEQFF TGTGCCATCAGTGGTCTGGGGGGGGTCTACAATGAGCAGTTCTTC
TRBD1 TRBJ1-2 TRBV28 CASIKGQGIGYTF TGTGCCAGCATTAAGGGACAGGGGATTGGCTACACCTTC
- TRBJ1-1 TRBV19 CASSNTGRAAEAFF TGTGCCAGTAGTAATACAGGGAGGGCAGCTGAAGCTTTCTTT
- TRBJ2-7 TRBV7-2 CASSLEGNPSYEQYF TGTGCCAGCAGCTTGGAGGGGAACCCCTCCTACGAGCAGTACTTC